This entry lists 20 T cell receptor beta chains sequenced from one sample in a study of blood T cell repertoires in COVID-19. Clones were sequenced by immunoSEQ multiplex PCR, and TCRdb holds only the in-frame ones, with some missing. The top ten hold 37% of the sample, which has about 130,000 clones, approximately 80% seen once. The sample consisted of peripheral blood. These receptor sequences come from a man aged 35-49 years with active or convalescent COVID-19.

This chain links TRBV18 with TRBJ1-2; no firm D call. Germline CDR1 KGHSH, CDR2 LQKENI. The CDR3 contains 15 residues. V was shortened by 6 bases and J by 9 bases, with 23 bases between the two germline ends. The CDR3 coding sequence is TGTGCCAGCTCGACATCGGGGAATCTACCGGCGCGCTACACCTTC. Protein: CASSTSGNLPARYTF.

The rearrangement links TRBV5-4 to TRBJ2-7; 9 positions match TRBD2. This CDR3 is built from 14 residues. V gave up 1 base and J gave up 6 bases; unmatched junction bases: 5. In germline, CDR1 is SGHNT, CDR2 YYREEE (reference sequence). CDR3 bases: TGTGCCAGCAGCTTGCAGGCGGGAGGGGCCGAGCAGTACTTC. Encoded protein: CASSLQAGGAEQYF.

The J gene is TRBJ2-1, the V gene TRBV6-2 or TRBV6-3, with D possibly being TRBD2 (6 bases). V gave up 3 bases and J gave up 0 bases, with 12 bases separating them. Germline CDR1 reads MNHEY; CDR2 reads SVGEGT. The CDR3 sequence is 16 residues long. This chain's CDR3 is CASSYRRGSSYNEQFF. The CDR3 region has the DNA TGTGCCAGCAGTTATCGCCGGGGGAGCTCCTACAATGAGCAGTTCTTC.

V usage is TRBV5-4 and J usage is TRBJ2-2; TRBD2 aligns across 7 bases. The CDR3 extends over 15 amino acids. The V and J ends lost 7 bases and 5 bases, in that order; junction bases with no gene match: 11. Germline CDR1 SGHNT, CDR2 YYREEE (reference sequence). The CDR3 reads CASRVVGGRTGELFF. The DNA for the CDR3 is TGTGCCAGCCGCGTCGTGGGGGGGAGGACCGGGGAGCTGTTTTTT. The full variable domain, its missing parts supplied by reference TRBV5-4 and TRBJ2-2, is ETGVTQSPTHLIKTRGQQVTLRCSSQSGHNTVSWYQQALGQGPQFIFQYYREEENGRGNFPPRFSGLQFPNYSSELNVNALELDDSALYLCASRVVGGRTGELFFGEGSRLTVL.

The chain employs TRBV7-2 and TRBJ1-2, with D perhaps TRBD1 (6 bases). The CDR3 has 13 residues. CDR1 is SGHTA, CDR2 FQGNSA, per germline. Trimming took off 4 bases at V and 7 bases at J, with 13 bases between the two ends. The CDR3 loop is CASSSNRASGYTF. Here the CDR3 DNA reads TGTGCCAGCAGCTCTAACAGGGCGTCTGGCTACACCTTC.

V usage is TRBV12-3 or TRBV12-4 and J usage is TRBJ1-2; a weak D match, TRBD1 (5 bases). Trimming took off 5 bases at V and 2 bases at J, with 9 bases between the two ends. CDR3 length: 13 amino acids. The CDR3 DNA reads TGTGCCAGCAGTCTACAGGAGAACTATGGCTACACCTTC. It encodes CASSLQENYGYTF.

V is TRBV2 and J is TRBJ1-4; 7 bases align to TRBD1. CDR1 and CDR2 (germline): SNHLY, FYNNEI. J was trimmed by 7 bases and V by 1 base; bases with no gene match: 6. The CDR3 is 15 amino acids. This CDR3 reads CASSEVRQGGEKLFF. The CDR3 DNA reads TGTGCCAGCAGTGAAGTTCGACAGGGCGGTGAAAAACTGTTTTTT.

This clone was observed a handful of times. The chain uses TRBV6-2 or TRBV6-3 and TRBJ2-7; perhaps TRBD2 as D (5 bases). Deletions cut 2 bases from V and 3 bases from J, with 11 bases between. This CDR3 has 14 residues. In germline, CDR1 is MNHEY, CDR2 SVGEGT. CDR3 protein: CASSYRENYYEQYF. CDR3 coding DNA: TGTGCCAGCAGTTACCGGGAAAACTACTACGAGCAGTACTTC.

The chain links TRBV19 to TRBJ1-4; D unresolved. CDR1 and CDR2 from the germline V gene are LNHDA and SQIVND (reference sequence). The V end lost 2 bases, the J end lost 7 bases, and 8 bases lay between the germline ends. This CDR3 is built from 13 residues. The CDR3 is CASSILSREKLFF. In DNA form, the CDR3 reads TGTGCCAGTAGTATACTATCACGTGAAAAACTGTTTTTT.

V gene TRBV12-3 or TRBV12-4 combines with J gene TRBJ1-5; D gene ambiguous. V gave up 6 bases and J gave up 9 bases, with 12 bases separating them. CDR3 length: 12 residues. In DNA form, the CDR3 reads TGTGCCAGCAGCCCTGGGCAGAGGCCCCAGCATTTT. This translates into CASSPGQRPQHF.

This chain uses TRBV11-2 with TRBJ1-1, with D maybe TRBD1 (5 bases). This CDR3 has 11 residues. Germline CDR1 reads SGHAT; CDR2 reads FQNNGV. V lost 3 bases and J 12 bases, leaving 11 bases between the germline ends. CDR3 DNA: TGTGCCAGCAGCTTTCGTGGGGGGACTTTCTTT. This encodes CASSFRGGTFF.

The V and J genes are TRBV4-2 and TRBJ1-5; 7 bases align to TRBD1. The germline CDR1 and CDR2 sequences are LGHNA and YNFKEQ. This CDR3 has 15 amino acids. Trimming removed 0 bases from V and 7 bases from J; junction bases left unmatched: 6. DNA for the CDR3: TGTGCCAGCAGCCAAGAAAAAGGGGGCGGACAGCCCCAGCATTTT. Translating it yields CASSQEKGGGQPQHF.

The table lists this clone with a few counts. The CDR3: CAWSRGGVSSPLHF. Here the CDR3 DNA reads TGTGCCTGGAGCCGGGGAGGGGTAAGTTCACCCCTCCACTTT. V and J are TRBV30 and TRBJ1-6, with D perhaps TRBD1 (5 bases). CDR1 GTSNPN and CDR2 SVGIG come from the germline V gene (reference sequence). V was pared by 3 bases and J by 9 bases, with 15 bases between. CDR3 size: 14 residues. The full variable domain, with the rest looked up from reference TRBV30 and TRBJ1-6, is SQTIHQWPATLVQPVGSPLSLECTVEGTSNPNLYWYRQAAGRGLQLLFYSVGIGQISSEVPQNLSASRPQDRQFILSSKKLLLSDSGFYLCAWSRGGVSSPLHFGNGTRLTVT.

Worth noting for this clone: Other DNA sequences in the sample encode the same CDR3. The chain employs TRBV7-9 and TRBJ2-5; weak D call: TRBD1 (5 bases). V was cut by 1 base and J by 5 bases, with 8 bases left in between. Looked up from germline, CDR1 is SEHNR and CDR2 is FQNEAQ (reference sequence). This CDR3 comprises 13 residues. The CDR3 loop reads CASSLGGGETQYF. The CDR3 DNA reads as TGTGCCAGCAGCTTAGGGGGCGGCGAGACCCAGTACTTC.

Only one count was recorded for this clone. This chain links TRBV15 with TRBJ2-1; TRBD2 matches at 9 bases. The CDR3 consists of 15 residues. V was pared by 8 bases and J by 6 bases, with 11 bases of the junction left unmatched. Germline V CDR1 and CDR2: LNHNV, YYDKDF (reference sequence). CDR3 residues: CATFGGREFGNEQFF. CDR3 sequence (DNA): TGTGCCACCTTTGGCGGGAGGGAATTCGGCAATGAGCAGTTCTTC.

The V call is TRBV7-8, the J call TRBJ2-6; D remains ambiguous. V was trimmed by 5 bases and J by 0 bases, leaving 11 bases between them. The CDR3 has 16 amino acids. From germline, CDR1 is SGHVS and CDR2 FQNEAQ. CDR3 loop: CASSRDISSGANVLTF. The CDR3 DNA follows: TGTGCCAGCAGCCGAGACATCAGCTCTGGGGCCAACGTCCTGACTTTC.

J is TRBJ2-2 and V is TRBV24-1, with D tentatively TRBD1 (5 bases). Deletions cut 4 bases from V and 6 bases from J, with 20 bases between. Germline CDR1 reads KGHDR; CDR2 reads SFDVKD. The CDR3 runs 17 residues. CDR3 nucleotide sequence: TGTGCCACCAGTGACCAACCGTTCCAGGGTCTTGCCGGGGAGCTGTTTTTT. Amino acid sequence: CATSDQPFQGLAGELFF.

The chain combines TRBV6-2 or TRBV6-3 with TRBJ1-5; D possibly corresponds to TRBD1 (5 bases). The CDR3 runs to 13 residues. Germline values: CDR1 MNHEY, CDR2 SVGEGT. V was pared by 6 bases and J by 6 bases, with 12 bases between. CDR3 sequence: CASSPGGGQPQHF. The CDR3 nucleotides are TGTGCCAGCAGCCCCGGGGGGGGTCAGCCCCAGCATTTT.

This chain connects TRBV7-2 to TRBJ2-3, with D possibly TRBD2 on 7 matching bases. Germline CDR1 reads SGHTA; CDR2 reads FQGNSA. V was cut by 5 bases and J by 7 bases, with 13 bases left in between. The CDR3 totals 13 residues. CDR3 in DNA: TGTGCCAGCAGCGGGGGGGGCGGATATACGCAGTATTTT. Translating gives CASSGGGGYTQYF.

This clone has more than one count but fewer than ten. The chain joins TRBV19 to TRBJ1-2; 8 nucleotides line up with TRBD1. Germline lookup yields CDR1 LNHDA and CDR2 SQIVND (reference sequence). Trimming removed 3 bases from V and 5 bases from J; junction bases left unmatched: 8. CDR3 size: 15 residues. CDR3 loop: CASSIQQGGQYGYTF. The DNA for the CDR3 is TGTGCCAGTAGTATCCAACAGGGGGGACAATATGGCTACACCTTC. The full variable domain, rest sourced from reference TRBV19 and TRBJ1-2, is DGGITQSPKYLFRKEGQNVTLSCEQNLNHDAMYWYRQDPGQGLRLIYYSQIVNDFQKGDIAEGYSVSREKKESFPLTVTSAQKNPTAFYLCASSIQQGGQYGYTFGSGTRLTVV.